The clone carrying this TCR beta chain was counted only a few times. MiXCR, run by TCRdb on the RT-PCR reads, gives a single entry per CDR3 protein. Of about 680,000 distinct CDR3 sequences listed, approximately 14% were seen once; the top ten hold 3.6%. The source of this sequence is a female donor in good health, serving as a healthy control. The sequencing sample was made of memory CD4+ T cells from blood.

The CDR3, as DNA: TGTGCCAGCAGCGTAGCCCCCTCGTGGGCGGGCGATGGCTACACCTTC. It yields the protein CASSVAPSWAGDGYTF. The J gene is TRBJ1-2, the V gene TRBV9, with no clear D. Trimming pared 0 bases from V and 6 bases from J, leaving 18 bases between. Per germline, CDR1 SGDLS and CDR2 YYNGEE. This CDR3 has 16 amino acids.